A selection of T cell receptor beta chains follows, all from one sample in a study of OX40 agonist ivuxolimab in advanced cancers. Clones were read by immunoSEQ multiplex PCR, and TCRdb kept only the in-frame ones, dropping some. There are roughly 80,000 clones in the sample; approximately 79% occur only once, and 6.6% lies in the top ten. The specimen comprised CD4+ or CD8+ T cells sorted from blood, sampled in a trial of the OX40 agonist ivuxolimab. Receptors were obtained from an adult with an advanced solid tumor such as melanoma, head and neck, liver or kidney cancer. Both conserved end residues are part of each CDR3. Where a row states a size, it is once, few, many or the class of an expanded clone; other rows omit it.

>.|TRBV30
CASSSGLAGGPVEQYF
>.|TRBV11-2
CASSSLSGFGDTQYF
>.|TRBV4-2
CASSQDAGGPRTDTQYF
>once|TRBV2
CASRDGQPAWNQPQHF
>.|TRBV15
CATSRDRDYGYTF
>.|TRBV18
CASSPQRGTNEKLFF
>.|TRBV5-1
CAGSPDKGGGYTF
>.|TRBV27
CASNDKNTGELFF
>.|TRBV28
CASKGAGQPQHF
>.|TRBV6-5
CASSTLDGYTEAFF
>.|TRBV19
CASSIEGFVAGGYYNEQFF
>few|TRBV5-6
CASSLGLAGNNEQFF
>.|TRBV30
CAWSVAGGYYEQYF
>.|TRBV5-4
CASSFWAGVTDTQYF
>.|TRBV4-2
CASSQVAGEETQYF
>.|TRBV7-9
CASSSRQGGSNTGELFF
>.|TRBV14
CASSQDRGYQDTQYF
>.|TRBV5-4
CASSINTGTVYIKNGYTF
>.|TRBV19
CASRNKPGHTNTEAFF
>.|TRBV14
CASSFGKNIQYF
>.|TRBV7-2
CASSLVGGISYNEQFF
>.|TRBV5-4
CASTAGTGTQAFF
>.|TRBV4-1
CASSQEFSFRGGSYQETQYF
>.|TRBV19
CASRDVGPSHEQFF
>.|TRBV4-1
CASSLGTSGRSNEQFF
>.|TRBV7-9
CASSLEGWLAGGLYNEQFF
>.|TRBV29-1
CSAGGRTYEQYF
>.|TRBV6-6
CASSRAYNEQFF
>.|TRBV19
CASYGGGLAGGFGGDTQYF
>.|TRBV6-5
CASSMGPAGYTF
>.|TRBV19
CASSTAGNQPQHF
>.|TRBV28
CASSAGLTGNQPQHF
>.|TRBV28
CASSLPPYGANYGYTF
>.|TRBV11-2
CASSLHDRDYEQYF
>.|TRBV2
CARSGSGTLNTGELFF
>few|TRBV13
CASGGDRYNSPLHF
>.|TRBV6-1
CASSEFPGVGNTIYF
>.|TRBV2
CASRGDNREKLFF
>.|TRBV14
CASSQERGVTEAFF
>.|TRBV7-9
CASSSLEEQFF
>.|TRBV28
CASSLDPTNYEQYF
>.|TRBV9
CASSATGGNSPLHF
>.|TRBV4-3
CASSQDPGGETQYF
>few|TRBV6-5
CASSPGSTGNTEAFF
>.|TRBV6-5
CASRGTGGGNQPQHF
>few|TRBV28
CASSFPGTSGGGYTQYF
>few|TRBV27
CASRATGKRNGYTF
>.|TRBV5-5
CASSWGQGAETQYF
>.|TRBV5-1
CASSLDGTGYEKLFF
>.|TRBV9
CASSSSMRDRVSNEQFF